Presented here are 13 T cell receptor beta chains from one specimen sequenced in a study of T cell responses to AZD1222 COVID-19 vaccine. Profiling relied on immunoSEQ multiplex PCR, and the TCRdb table lists in-frame clones only, not all of them. Among under 45,000 clones listed, around 90% were seen once. Specimen: peripheral blood, collected on day 0 of AZD1222 vaccination. Source of these receptors: an adult in good health.

V and J are TRBV11-3 and TRBJ2-1; D might be TRBD1 or TRBD2, each matching 6 bases. Germline assignment: CDR1 SGHNT and CDR2 YENEEA. CDR3 length equals 15 residues. Trimming pared 6 bases from V and 3 bases from J, leaving 15 bases between. CDR3 sequence: CASSLPGAIYNEQFF. The CDR3, as DNA: TGTGCCAGCAGTCTCCCGGGGGCTATCTACAATGAGCAGTTCTTC.

This clone was picked up a small number of times. In DNA form, the CDR3 reads TGCGCCAGCAGCTTGGAACCGAACACTGAAGCTTTCTTT. Translated: CASSLEPNTEAFF. V is TRBV5-1 and J is TRBJ1-1; the D is unclear. Per germline, CDR1 SGHRS and CDR2 YFSETQ. CDR3 length: 13 amino acids. Trimming pared 0 bases from V and 1 base from J, leaving 4 bases between.

The chain combines TRBV19 with TRBJ1-3; D gene uncertain. The CDR3 runs 15 residues. Per the germline V gene, CDR1 is LNHDA and CDR2 is SQIVND (reference sequence). Deletions cut 6 bases from V and 3 bases from J, with 15 bases between. The CDR3 region is CASSPQWTLGNTIYF. The CDR3, as DNA: TGTGCCAGTAGCCCACAGTGGACTCTTGGAAACACCATATATTTT.

The chain couples TRBV19 to TRBJ2-3; D gene ambiguous. Germline assignment: CDR1 LNHDA and CDR2 SQIVND (reference sequence). V was clipped by 0 bases and J by 4 bases, with 5 bases between them. This CDR3 contains 13 residues. The CDR3 coding sequence is TGTGCCAGTAGTATAGAGTGGGCAGATACGCAGTATTTT. Translation: CASSIEWADTQYF.

The chain uses TRBV6-5 and TRBJ2-5; no clear D. Germline loops: CDR1 MNHEY, CDR2 SVGAGI. The CDR3 is 13 residues long. Between the trimmed V and J ends, which lost 0 bases and 10 bases, there was a span of 12 bases. The CDR3 nucleotides are TGTGCCAGCAGTTACTCGAGCCCGCCAGGCCAGTACTTC. Its translation is CASSYSSPPGQYF.

Notes on this clone: Additional DNA sequences in this sample encode the identical CDR3. The rearrangement uses TRBV5-6 and TRBJ2-7, with 9 bases matching TRBD2. The CDR3 loop spans 14 amino acids. Germline assignment: CDR1 SGHDT and CDR2 YYEEEE. With V trimmed by 2 bases and J by 3 bases, 3 bases remained unmatched. CDR3 residues: CASSLAGGSYEQYF. The CDR3 DNA reads as TGTGCCAGCAGCTTAGCGGGGGGAAGCTACGAGCAGTACTTC.

V gene TRBV5-8 combines with J gene TRBJ2-4, with D maybe TRBD1 (5 bases). V was trimmed by 4 bases and J by 0 bases, leaving 14 bases between them. The CDR3 is 16 amino acids. Germline CDR1 is SGHTS and CDR2 is YDEGEE. Written as DNA, the CDR3 is TGTGCCAGCAGCCCGGACACCCTAGGAGCCAAAAACATTCAGTACTTC. Translation: CASSPDTLGAKNIQYF.

The rearrangement links TRBV28 to TRBJ2-7; no definite D call. Germline lookup yields CDR1 MDHEN and CDR2 SYDVKM. The CDR3 has 11 residues. Deletions cut 4 bases from V and 7 bases from J, with 8 bases between. The DNA for the CDR3 is TGTGCCAGCAGTTCGACTGGTGAGCAGTACTTC. Translating it yields CASSSTGEQYF.

The genes are TRBV9 and TRBJ2-1; 9 positions match TRBD1. Losses at the gene ends were 4 bases for V and 6 bases for J; bases not matched to a gene: 5. CDR1 and CDR2 from the germline V gene are SGDLS and YYNGEE. The CDR3 is made up of 14 amino acids. CDR3 sequence: CASSRTTGGNEQFF. The CDR3, as DNA: TGTGCCAGCAGCAGAACGACAGGGGGCAATGAGCAGTTCTTC.

J is TRBJ2-2 and V is TRBV18, with a weak D call TRBD2 (5 bases). The V end lost 3 bases, the J end lost 4 bases, and 6 bases lay between the germline ends. From germline, CDR1 is KGHSH and CDR2 LQKENI. This CDR3 comprises 13 residues. CDR3 protein: CASSPGVTGELFF. For the CDR3, the DNA is TGTGCCAGCTCACCGGGAGTCACCGGGGAGCTGTTTTTT.

This clone is a singleton in its sample. This chain connects TRBV7-8 to TRBJ2-7; D is possibly TRBD1 (5 bases). The CDR3 runs to 17 residues. Per germline, CDR1 SGHVS and CDR2 FQNEAQ. Trimming removed 5 bases at V and 2 bases at J, with 22 bases between. CDR3 residues: CASSPTDSPATPYEQYF. The CDR3 nucleotides read TGTGCCAGCAGCCCGACAGACAGTCCCGCTACCCCCTACGAGCAGTACTTC.

This sequence joins TRBV9 and TRBJ2-3, with a possible D match to TRBD2 (5 bases). CDR3 length: 14 amino acids. Germline lookup yields CDR1 SGDLS and CDR2 YYNGEE. Between the trimmed V and J ends, which lost 4 bases and 0 bases, there was a span of 9 bases. CDR3 nucleotide sequence: TGTGCCAGCAGCCCCTGGAGGAGCACAGATACGCAGTATTTT. This translates into CASSPWRSTDTQYF. Full variable domain (rest looked up from reference TRBV9 and TRBJ2-3): DSGVTQTPKHLITATGQRVTLRCSPRSGDLSVYWYQQSLDQGLQFLIQYYNGEERAKGNILERFSAQQFPDLHSELNLSSLELGDSALYFCASSPWRSTDTQYFGPGTRLTVL.

This clone was recorded once. The chain employs TRBV24-1 and TRBJ1-1, with 9 bases that match TRBD1. This CDR3 spans 16 amino acids. V was pared by 4 bases and J by 4 bases, with 9 bases of the junction left unmatched. Germline V gives CDR1 KGHDR, CDR2 SFDVKD. This CDR3 reads CATSDSGTGSLTEAFF. For the CDR3, the DNA is TGTGCCACCAGTGACTCCGGGACAGGGAGCCTCACTGAAGCTTTCTTT.